This T cell receptor (beta chain) was captured by sequencing in a study of vaccination effects on CD4 cells after COVID-19. Study-level background: Post-vaccine draws lagged the second dose by a median of 72 days. Study conclusions and caveats: Convalescent patients numbered few in the study; early post-infection timepoints were missing entirely. Both infection-induced and vaccine-induced clones contracted markedly at late post-vaccination timepoints.

Worth noting for this clone: What it binds is not known.

ViraFEST expansion of antigen-specific CD4+ T cells with viral peptide pools preceded sequencing. Investigators separated out CD4+ T cells once approximately 11 days of culture had passed. Two doses of either BNT162b2 or mRNA-1273 were given to each participant. Cultures used over 1.5 million PBMC per well, about 10 IU/ml IL-2 and 10 ug/ml peptides. Only in-frame clones appear in the TCRdb table, and some are missing; sequencing was by immunoSEQ multiplex PCR. Here the sample spans approximately 61,000 clones, roughly 73% being singletons. CDR1 and CDR2 (germline): SGHVS, FNYEAQ. The CDR3 loop spans 15 amino acids. J lost 4 bases, V lost 4 bases, and 2 bases had no gene match.

Here the sequenced sample was CD4+ T cells from PBMCs cultured with HCoV-229E spike peptides, taken after COVID-19 vaccination. This receptor was taken from a human donor who received a COVID-19 vaccine. V usage is TRBV7-6 and J usage is TRBJ2-3; 13 bases fit TRBD2. This CDR3 is CASSSGLAGADTQYF. The CDR3 region has the DNA TGTGCCAGCAGCTCCGGACTAGCGGGGGCAGATACGCAGTATTTT.